This TCR beta chain was obtained from a study of cytomegalovirus exposure and HLA in healthy donors. Study details: An earlier analysis found under 130 million unique TCR beta sequences from 200 million or so T cells.

As to this clone: Its specificity is unknown.

Germline assignment: CDR1 SGDLS and CDR2 YYNGEE. The CDR3 has 14 residues. The V end lost 2 bases, the J end lost 0 bases, and 6 bases lay between the germline ends. General study findings and limits: The authors reported that TCR beta sequences could predict HLA-A and HLA-B alleles. These predictions were accurate for most subjects in the first cohort. Productive rates of about 90% or about 30% were seen for most TCR beta V segments in an earlier analysis. CMV serostatus was the sole immune exposure data available.

PCR primers comprised 60 Vbeta and 13 Jbeta primers. Assay used: immunoSEQ multiplex PCR; TCRdb lists only in-frame clones, some missing. The repertoire holds around 200,000 clones, with just over 75% as singletons. The chain combines TRBV9 with TRBJ1-3, with no clear D. The origin of this receptor is a woman aged 55-69 years in good health and CMV-seropositive. Sequencing used PBMCs. The CDR3 DNA sequence: TGTGCCAGCAGCGTGACATACTCTGGAAACACCATATATTTT. Translation gives CASSVTYSGNTIYF.